Shown below are 10 T cell receptor beta chains from a single sample sequenced in a study of T cells after somatic rescue of genetic block. Using immunoSEQ multiplex PCR, the repertoire was profiled, and TCRdb retains in-frame clones only, with some absent. The repertoire holds 67,000 or so clones, with approximately 90% as singletons. Sequenced material: peripheral blood mononuclear cells (PBMCs). The receptor set was obtained from a man younger than 45.

The chain employs TRBV5-6 and TRBJ1-1; D unclear. The CDR3 is made up of 13 amino acids. Germline V gene data show CDR1 as SGHDT and CDR2 as YYEEEE. Trimming took off 4 bases at V and 3 bases at J, with 10 bases between the two ends. CDR3 in DNA: TGTGCCAGCAGCACCCGGGGATACACTGAAGCTTTCTTT. It yields the protein CASSTRGYTEAFF.

The chain links TRBV5-6 to TRBJ2-2, with TRBD1 matching over 9 bases. This CDR3 is built from 16 residues. In germline, CDR1 is SGHDT, CDR2 YYEEEE. With V trimmed by 0 bases and J by 3 bases, 3 bases remained unmatched. CDR3 sequence reads: CASSLDRGRYTGELFF. The DNA of the CDR3 is TGTGCCAGCAGCTTGGACAGGGGGCGATACACCGGGGAGCTGTTTTTT.

The genes are TRBV5-1 and TRBJ1-2; maybe TRBD1 (6 bases). Germline V gene sequence: CDR1 SGHRS, CDR2 YFSETQ. The CDR3 runs to 14 residues. V was clipped by 4 bases and J by 6 bases, with 16 bases between them. The CDR3 DNA is TGCGCCAGCAGCACACTACAGGGATTTGATGGCTACACCTTC. This translates into CASSTLQGFDGYTF.

The chain couples TRBV7-9 to TRBJ2-1; 7 bases fit TRBD2. V shed 1 base and J 3 bases; nucleotides not matched to a gene: 6. The CDR3 loop spans 16 amino acids. Per germline, CDR1 SEHNR and CDR2 FQNEAQ (reference sequence). The CDR3 bases are TGTGCCAGCAGCTTAGTACCGGGAGGTAGCTACAATGAGCAGTTCTTC. Translating gives CASSLVPGGSYNEQFF.

This clone occurred once. The gene calls are TRBV5-1 and TRBJ2-7, with unresolved D. The CDR3 runs 16 residues. Germline V gene data show CDR1 as SGHRS and CDR2 as YFSETQ. V lost 0 bases to trimming and J lost 2 bases, with 15 bases between them. The CDR3 sequence is CASSLGGGPTTYEQYF. CDR3 DNA: TGCGCCAGCAGCTTGGGGGGTGGACCAACGACCTACGAGCAGTACTTC.

The chain is built from TRBV6-6 and TRBJ1-2, with D possibly being TRBD1 (6 bases). Germline V lookup: CDR1 MNHNY, CDR2 SVGAGI (reference sequence). This CDR3 comprises 14 residues. V shed 6 bases and J shed 7 bases, with 18 bases lying between them. The CDR3 spells CASSTSRTAGGYTF. CDR3 nucleotides: TGTGCCAGCAGCACCTCCAGGACAGCGGGTGGCTACACCTTC.

The chain uses TRBV9 and TRBJ1-5; the D is unclear. Germline lookup yields CDR1 SGDLS and CDR2 YYNGEE. Trimming pared 0 bases from V and 7 bases from J, leaving 11 bases between. CDR3 length: 14 residues. CDR3 DNA sequence: TGTGCCAGCAGCGTAGCCCCTAGCGACCAGCCCCAGCATTTT. Its protein is CASSVAPSDQPQHF.

DNA for the CDR3: TGTGCCAGCAGCCAAGGGGCCAGGGCGACCTACGAGCAGTACTTC. It codes for CASSQGARATYEQYF. The chain employs TRBV4-2 and TRBJ2-7; tentatively, D is TRBD1 (5 bases). CDR3 length: 15 residues. Germline V gives CDR1 LGHNA, CDR2 YNFKEQ. The V gene lost 1 base and the J gene lost 2 bases, with 12 bases spanning the gap.

In this sample, this clone turned up a few times. This chain joins TRBV19 and TRBJ1-2; D remains ambiguous. Germline V lookup: CDR1 LNHDA, CDR2 SQIVND (reference sequence). V lost 5 bases, J lost 1 base, and 5 bases lay in between. This CDR3 is built from 12 residues. CDR3 nucleotides: TGTGCCAGTAGTGTGGGTAACTATGGCTACACCTTC. It translates to CASSVGNYGYTF. The complete variable domain, with remaining parts taken from reference TRBV19 and TRBJ1-2, reads DGGITQSPKYLFRKEGQNVTLSCEQNLNHDAMYWYRQDPGQGLRLIYYSQIVNDFQKGDIAEGYSVSREKKESFPLTVTSAQKNPTAFYLCASSVGNYGYTFGSGTRLTVV.

In this sample, this clone turned up once. This sequence joins TRBV7-8 and TRBJ1-2; a weak D match, TRBD1 (6 bases). V lost 5 bases to trimming and J lost 14 bases, with 15 bases between them. CDR3 length: 11 amino acids. Germline CDR1 and CDR2: SGHVS and FQNEAQ. The CDR3 DNA is TGTGCCAGCAGCCACGGGACACCTGAGACCTTC. This codes for CASSHGTPETF.